Listed below are T cell receptor beta chains from one sample, sequenced in a study of human T cells and chemical hapten exposure. A single record per CDR3 protein comes from TCRdb applying MiXCR to the RACE reads. The sample has 330,000 or so distinct CDR3 sequences, about 6% seen once. Sample: whole blood, taken in connection with sensitization to the hapten diphenylcyclopropenone (DPC). The receptors originated from a young woman with alopecia areata. Some clones in this sample may be carry-over from other donors' samples. Each CDR3 is given with its conserved first and last residue. The D gene is left open where the match is weak.

j_gene | v_gene | d_gene | CDR3aa
TRBJ1-1 | TRBV7-9 | - | CASNNGGEAFF
TRBJ1-1 | TRBV7-8 | - | CASSFLRTEAFF
TRBJ1-6 | TRBV6-6 | - | CASSYDATGSPLHF
TRBJ1-2 | TRBV7-9 | TRBD1 | CASSSRDRGDGYTF
TRBJ2-7 | TRBV5-5 | - | CASSFILWGDKRGEQYF
TRBJ2-3 | TRBV20-1 | TRBD1 | CSASRTGGMPDTQYF
TRBJ2-1 | TRBV5-1 | TRBD2 | CASSLTSGDYNEQFF
TRBJ2-3 | TRBV27 | - | CASKLSGSRHTQYF
TRBJ1-2 | TRBV20-1 | - | CSAKQGHGYTF
TRBJ1-2 | TRBV6-5 | - | CASSYSFQRYGYTF
TRBJ1-4 | TRBV25-1 | - | CASSERDRSNEKLFF
TRBJ2-3 | TRBV2 | - | CASRRVGDTQYF
TRBJ2-3 | TRBV12-3/TRBV12-4 | - | CASSPALKVFPDTQYF
TRBJ2-1 | TRBV14 | - | CASSQGRGWYNEQFF
TRBJ2-1 | TRBV5-4 | - | CASSPTTERHNEQFF
TRBJ2-7 | TRBV28 | - | CASSSHGPYEQYF
TRBJ2-6 | TRBV12-3/TRBV12-4 | - | CASSFSRTGANVLTF
TRBJ1-1 | TRBV10-3 | - | CAISETTAEAFF
TRBJ2-1 | TRBV6-6 | TRBD2 | CASSYSLAGGREQFF
TRBJ2-3 | TRBV5-1 | - | CASNSDRPSTDTQYF
TRBJ2-2 | TRBV28 | - | CASRQGGNTGELFF
TRBJ1-2 | TRBV4-3 | TRBD1 | CASSQGDRGPAGYTF
TRBJ2-7 | TRBV5-1 | TRBD1 | CASSSGRTGDEQYF
TRBJ2-2 | TRBV11-2 | - | CASSRPGAGELFF
TRBJ2-5 | TRBV5-4 | - | CASSHETVKETQYF
TRBJ2-3 | TRBV5-1 | TRBD2 | CASSLGTSGSTDTQYF
TRBJ2-5 | TRBV5-1 | - | CASSLSRRYQETQYF
TRBJ2-7 | TRBV7-9 | - | CASSDANYEQYF
TRBJ2-2 | TRBV13 | - | CASSQRAGPGDGELFF
TRBJ1-1 | TRBV6-5 | - | CASKGGVRTEAFF
TRBJ2-5 | TRBV6-4 | - | CASSEGPQETQYF
TRBJ2-6 | TRBV19 | - | CASSINSGANVLTF
TRBJ1-1 | TRBV12-3/TRBV12-4 | TRBD1 | CASSFRQGRNTEAFF
TRBJ2-2 | TRBV6-5 | - | CASRTSFSGELFF
TRBJ1-2 | TRBV7-2 | TRBD1 | CASSLDRSYGYTF
TRBJ2-7 | TRBV12-3/TRBV12-4 | - | CASSLAAPTYEQYF
TRBJ1-4 | TRBV4-3 | - | CASSQDVTSNLNEKLFF
TRBJ2-5 | TRBV5-1 | - | CASSLFTGMQETQYF
TRBJ1-1 | TRBV20-1 | - | CSARVPGRNTEAFF
TRBJ2-5 | TRBV12-3/TRBV12-4 | - | CASTRSRGGGETQYF
TRBJ2-7 | TRBV6-1 | - | CATHLWDRDYEQYF
TRBJ1-5 | TRBV10-3 | TRBD1 | CAIGQGTNQPQHF
TRBJ1-3 | TRBV12-3/TRBV12-4 | - | CASRLTAGNTIYF
TRBJ2-7 | TRBV6-2/TRBV6-3 | TRBD2 | CASSRSSGGFSYEQYF
TRBJ2-6 | TRBV6-1 | - | CASSERGHGANVLTF